This T cell receptor (beta chain) was observed in a study of T cells in Graves' hyperthyroidism and ophthalmopathy. Study background: Peripheral blood specimens were obtained at initial diagnosis, prior to any treatment. Overall study results and limits: Researchers found most expanded thyroid clonotypes above 0.001 in blood as well. A model using 13 V-J features told ophthalmopathy apart from stable hyperthyroidism.

CDR1 is SEHNR and CDR2 is FQNEAQ in the germline V gene (reference sequence). The CDR3 extends over 14 amino acids. The V gene lost 7 bases and the J gene lost 2 bases, with 14 bases spanning the gap. Each 10 ml fresh peripheral blood draw supplied the PBMCs. Points on this clonotype: Its antigen is as yet unknown.

Amplified TCR beta CDR3 regions came from RNA transcripts. TCR CDR3 regions were first amplified by RT-PCR with HTBI primers. TCRdb reprocessed the multiplex PCR reads with MiXCR, giving one entry per CDR3 protein. In the table there are roughly 740,000 distinct CDR3 sequences, around 17% of which are singletons. The source is a man younger than 35 with Graves' hyperthyroidism. The material sequenced was blood. V and J are TRBV7-9 and TRBJ1-1; D is ambiguous. The CDR3 bases are TGTGCCAGCACCTATATCGACGGAAACACTGAAGCTTTCTTT. It specifies CASTYIDGNTEAFF.